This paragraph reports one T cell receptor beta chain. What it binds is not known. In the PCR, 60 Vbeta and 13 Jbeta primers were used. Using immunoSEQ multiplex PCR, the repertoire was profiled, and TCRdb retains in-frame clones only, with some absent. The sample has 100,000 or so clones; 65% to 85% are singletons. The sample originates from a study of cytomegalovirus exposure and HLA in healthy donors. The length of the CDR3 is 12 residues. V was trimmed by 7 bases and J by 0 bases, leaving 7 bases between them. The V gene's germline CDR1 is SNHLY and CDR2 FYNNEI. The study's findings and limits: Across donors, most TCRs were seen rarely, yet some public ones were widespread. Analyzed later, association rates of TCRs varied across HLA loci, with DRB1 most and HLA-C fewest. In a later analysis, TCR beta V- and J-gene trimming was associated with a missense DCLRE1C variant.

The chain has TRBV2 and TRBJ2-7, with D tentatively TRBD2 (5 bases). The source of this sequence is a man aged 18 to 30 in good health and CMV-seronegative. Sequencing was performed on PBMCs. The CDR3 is CASKGSSYEQYF. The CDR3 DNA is TGTGCCAGCAAAGGGAGCTCCTACGAGCAGTACTTC.